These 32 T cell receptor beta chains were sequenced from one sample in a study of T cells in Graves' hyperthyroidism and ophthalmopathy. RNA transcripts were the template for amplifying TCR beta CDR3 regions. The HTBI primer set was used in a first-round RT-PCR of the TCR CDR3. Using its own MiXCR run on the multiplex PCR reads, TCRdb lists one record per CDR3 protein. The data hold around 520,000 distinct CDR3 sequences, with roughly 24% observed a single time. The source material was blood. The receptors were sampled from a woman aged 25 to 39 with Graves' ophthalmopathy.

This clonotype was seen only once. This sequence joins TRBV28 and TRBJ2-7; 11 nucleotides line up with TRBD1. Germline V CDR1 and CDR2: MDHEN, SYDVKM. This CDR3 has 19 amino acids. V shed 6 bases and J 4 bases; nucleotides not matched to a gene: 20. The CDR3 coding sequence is TGTGCCAGCAGCTCCCCAGGCCCATTTAGGACAGGGGGCGGGTACGAGCAGTACTTC. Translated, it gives CASSSPGPFRTGGGYEQYF.

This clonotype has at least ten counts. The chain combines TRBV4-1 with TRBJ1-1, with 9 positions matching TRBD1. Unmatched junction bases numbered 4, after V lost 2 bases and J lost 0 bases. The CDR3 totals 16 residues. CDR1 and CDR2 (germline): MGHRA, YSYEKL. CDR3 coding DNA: TGCGCCAGCAGCCAACCAGGGACAGGGCTGAACACTGAAGCTTTCTTT. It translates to CASSQPGTGLNTEAFF.

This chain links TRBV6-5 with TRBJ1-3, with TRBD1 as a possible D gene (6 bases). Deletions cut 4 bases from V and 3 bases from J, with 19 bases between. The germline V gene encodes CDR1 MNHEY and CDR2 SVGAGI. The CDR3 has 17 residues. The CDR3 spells CASSFPGGRPDGNTIYF. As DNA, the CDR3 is TGTGCCAGCAGTTTCCCCGGGGGCAGGCCCGATGGAAACACCATATATTTT.

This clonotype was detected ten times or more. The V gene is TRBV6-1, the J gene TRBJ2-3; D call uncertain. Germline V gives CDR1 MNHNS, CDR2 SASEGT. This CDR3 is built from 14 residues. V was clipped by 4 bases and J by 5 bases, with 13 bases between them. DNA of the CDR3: TGTGCCAGCAGTGTTGGCGGAACACAAGATACGCAGTATTTT. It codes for CASSVGGTQDTQYF.

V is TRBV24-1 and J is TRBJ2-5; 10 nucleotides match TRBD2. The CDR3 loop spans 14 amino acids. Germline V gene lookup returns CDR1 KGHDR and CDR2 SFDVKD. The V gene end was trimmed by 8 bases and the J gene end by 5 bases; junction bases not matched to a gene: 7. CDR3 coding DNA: TGTGCCACCACAACTAGCGGGAAAGGGGAGACCCAGTACTTC. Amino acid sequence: CATTTSGKGETQYF.

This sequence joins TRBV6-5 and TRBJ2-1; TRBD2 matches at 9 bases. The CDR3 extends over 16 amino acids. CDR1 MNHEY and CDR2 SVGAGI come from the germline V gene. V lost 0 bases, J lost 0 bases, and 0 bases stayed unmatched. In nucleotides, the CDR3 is TGTGCCAGCAGTTACTCTAGCGGGAGCTCCTACAATGAGCAGTTCTTC. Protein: CASSYSSGSSYNEQFF.

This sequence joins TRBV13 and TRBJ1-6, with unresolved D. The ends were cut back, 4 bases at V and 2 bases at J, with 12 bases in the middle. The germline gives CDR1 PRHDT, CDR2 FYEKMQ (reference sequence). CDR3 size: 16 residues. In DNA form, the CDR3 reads TGTGCCAGCAGCTACGGGATTGGGGCCTATAATTCACCCCTCCACTTT. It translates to CASSYGIGAYNSPLHF.

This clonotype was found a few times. The DNA for the CDR3 is TGCGCCAGCGCTCCGGGACAGGGTGAAGATACGCAGTATTTT. Protein sequence: CASAPGQGEDTQYF. The chain has TRBV10-1 and TRBJ2-3; 9 bases match TRBD1. The CDR3 contains 14 residues. V gave up 8 bases and J gave up 5 bases; unmatched junction bases: 8. From germline, CDR1 is WNHNN and CDR2 SYGVQD (reference sequence).

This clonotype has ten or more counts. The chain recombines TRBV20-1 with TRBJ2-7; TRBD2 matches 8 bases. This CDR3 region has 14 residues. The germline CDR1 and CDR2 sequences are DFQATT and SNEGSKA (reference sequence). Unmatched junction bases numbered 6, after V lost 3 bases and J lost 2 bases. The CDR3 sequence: CSASAGGAAYEQYF. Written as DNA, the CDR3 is TGCAGTGCTAGCGCGGGGGGAGCAGCCTACGAGCAGTACTTC.

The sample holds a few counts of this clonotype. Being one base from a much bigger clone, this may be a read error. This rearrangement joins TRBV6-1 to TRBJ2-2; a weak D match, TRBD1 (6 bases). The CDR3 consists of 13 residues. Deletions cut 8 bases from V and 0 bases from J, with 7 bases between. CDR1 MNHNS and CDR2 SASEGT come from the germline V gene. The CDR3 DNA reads TGTGCCAGCGGGACAACGAACACCGGGGAGCTGTTTTTT. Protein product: CASGTTNTGELFF.

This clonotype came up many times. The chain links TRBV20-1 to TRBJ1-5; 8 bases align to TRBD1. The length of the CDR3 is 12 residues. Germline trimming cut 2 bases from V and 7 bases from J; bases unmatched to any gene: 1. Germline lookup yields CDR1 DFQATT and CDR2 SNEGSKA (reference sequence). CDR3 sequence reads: CSARTGGQPQHF. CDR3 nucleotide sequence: TGCAGTGCTAGAACAGGGGGGCAGCCCCAGCATTTT.

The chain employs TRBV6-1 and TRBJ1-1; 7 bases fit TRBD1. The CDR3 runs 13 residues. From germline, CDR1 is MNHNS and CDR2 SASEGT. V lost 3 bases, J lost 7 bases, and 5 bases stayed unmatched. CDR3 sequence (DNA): TGTGCCAGCAGTGACCGACAGGGCGGTGAAGCTTTCTTT. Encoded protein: CASSDRQGGEAFF.

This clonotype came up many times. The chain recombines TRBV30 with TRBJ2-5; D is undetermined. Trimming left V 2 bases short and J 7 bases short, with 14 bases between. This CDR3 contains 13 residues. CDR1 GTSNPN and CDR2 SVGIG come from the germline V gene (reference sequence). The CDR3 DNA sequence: TGTGCCTGGAGTCCCGGACCCGCTGGGACCCAGTACTTC. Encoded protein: CAWSPGPAGTQYF.

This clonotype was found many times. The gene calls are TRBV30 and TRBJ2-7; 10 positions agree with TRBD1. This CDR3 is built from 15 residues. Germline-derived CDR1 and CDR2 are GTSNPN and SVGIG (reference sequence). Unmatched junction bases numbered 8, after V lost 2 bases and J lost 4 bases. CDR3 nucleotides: TGTGCCTGGAGTCCCCGGGACAGGGGTCGGTACGAGCAGTACTTC. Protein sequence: CAWSPRDRGRYEQYF.

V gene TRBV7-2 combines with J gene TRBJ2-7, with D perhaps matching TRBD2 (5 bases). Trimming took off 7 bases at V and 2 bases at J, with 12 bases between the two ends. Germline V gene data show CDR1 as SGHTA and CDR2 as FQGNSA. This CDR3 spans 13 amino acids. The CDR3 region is CASTPGSPYEQYF. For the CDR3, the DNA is TGTGCCAGCACCCCGGGGTCCCCCTACGAGCAGTACTTC.

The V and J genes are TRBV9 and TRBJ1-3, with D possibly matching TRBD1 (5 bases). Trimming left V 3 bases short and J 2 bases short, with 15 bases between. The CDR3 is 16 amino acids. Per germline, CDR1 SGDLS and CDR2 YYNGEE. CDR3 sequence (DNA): TGTGCCAGCAGCGCCCTAGGGGAGATCACTGGAAACACCATATATTTT. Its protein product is CASSALGEITGNTIYF.

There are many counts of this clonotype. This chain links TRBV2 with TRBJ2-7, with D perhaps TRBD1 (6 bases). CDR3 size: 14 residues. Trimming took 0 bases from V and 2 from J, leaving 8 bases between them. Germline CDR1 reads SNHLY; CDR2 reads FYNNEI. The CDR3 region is CASSEATGPYEQYF. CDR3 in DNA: TGTGCCAGCAGTGAAGCGACAGGCCCCTACGAGCAGTACTTC.

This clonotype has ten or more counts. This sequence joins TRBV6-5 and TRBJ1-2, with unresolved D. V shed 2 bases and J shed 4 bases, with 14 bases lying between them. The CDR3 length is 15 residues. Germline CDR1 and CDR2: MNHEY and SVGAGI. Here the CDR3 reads CASSYVRSPGYGYTF. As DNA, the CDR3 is TGTGCCAGCAGTTACGTGAGATCACCAGGCTATGGCTACACCTTC.

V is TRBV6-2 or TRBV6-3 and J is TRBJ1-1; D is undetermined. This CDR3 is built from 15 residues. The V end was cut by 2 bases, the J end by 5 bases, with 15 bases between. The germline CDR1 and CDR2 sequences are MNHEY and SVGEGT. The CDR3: CASSYTAGWGTEAFF. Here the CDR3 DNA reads TGTGCCAGCAGTTACACTGCTGGGTGGGGAACTGAAGCTTTCTTT.

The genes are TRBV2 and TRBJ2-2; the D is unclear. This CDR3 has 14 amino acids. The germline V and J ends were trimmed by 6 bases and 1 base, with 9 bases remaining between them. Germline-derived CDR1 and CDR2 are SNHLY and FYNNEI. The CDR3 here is CASSGSRNTGELFF. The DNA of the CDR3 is TGTGCCAGCAGCGGTAGCCGGAACACCGGGGAGCTGTTTTTT.

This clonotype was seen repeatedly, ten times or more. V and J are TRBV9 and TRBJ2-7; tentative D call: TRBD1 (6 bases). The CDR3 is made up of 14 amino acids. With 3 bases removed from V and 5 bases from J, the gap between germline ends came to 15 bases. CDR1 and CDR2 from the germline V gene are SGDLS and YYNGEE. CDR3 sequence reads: CASSGNRVSDEQYF. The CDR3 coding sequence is TGTGCCAGCAGCGGAAACAGGGTGTCGGACGAGCAGTACTTC.

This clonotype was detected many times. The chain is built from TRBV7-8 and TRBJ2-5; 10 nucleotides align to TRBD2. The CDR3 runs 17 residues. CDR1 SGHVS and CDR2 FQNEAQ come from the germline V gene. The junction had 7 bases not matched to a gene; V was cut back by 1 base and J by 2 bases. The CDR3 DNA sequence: TGTGCCAGCAGCTTAGGACCGGGACTAGCGTATCAAGAGACCCAGTACTTC. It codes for CASSLGPGLAYQETQYF.

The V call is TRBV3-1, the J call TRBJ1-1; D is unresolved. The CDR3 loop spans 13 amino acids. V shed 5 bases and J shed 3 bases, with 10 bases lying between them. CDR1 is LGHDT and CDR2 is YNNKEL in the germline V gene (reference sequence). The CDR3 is CASSAQVYTEAFF. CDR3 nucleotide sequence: TGTGCCAGCAGCGCCCAGGTGTACACTGAAGCTTTCTTT.

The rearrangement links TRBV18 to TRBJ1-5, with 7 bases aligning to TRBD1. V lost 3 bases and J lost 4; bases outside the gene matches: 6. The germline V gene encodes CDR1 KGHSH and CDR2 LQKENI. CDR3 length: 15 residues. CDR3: CASSPLGTVNQPQHF. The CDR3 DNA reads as TGTGCCAGCTCACCCCTAGGGACAGTTAATCAGCCCCAGCATTTT.

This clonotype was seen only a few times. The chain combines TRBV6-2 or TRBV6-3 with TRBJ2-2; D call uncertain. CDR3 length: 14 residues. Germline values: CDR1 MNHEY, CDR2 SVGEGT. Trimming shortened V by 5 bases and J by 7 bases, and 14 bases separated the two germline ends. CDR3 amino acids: CASSRPYTNGELFF. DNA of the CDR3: TGTGCCAGCAGTCGACCCTACACGAACGGGGAGCTGTTTTTT.

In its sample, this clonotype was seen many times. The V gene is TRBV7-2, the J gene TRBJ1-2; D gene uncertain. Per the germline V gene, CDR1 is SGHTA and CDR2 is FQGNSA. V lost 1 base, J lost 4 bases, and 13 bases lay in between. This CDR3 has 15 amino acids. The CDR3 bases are TGTGCCAGCAGCTTAGGGGGAAAACCCCGCTATGGCTACACCTTC. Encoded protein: CASSLGGKPRYGYTF.

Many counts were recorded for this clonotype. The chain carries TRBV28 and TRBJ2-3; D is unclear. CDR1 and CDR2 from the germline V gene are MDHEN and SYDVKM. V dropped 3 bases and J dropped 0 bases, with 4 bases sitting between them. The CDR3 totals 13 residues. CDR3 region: CASSFGSTDTQYF. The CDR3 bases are TGTGCCAGCAGTTTTGGCAGCACAGATACGCAGTATTTT.

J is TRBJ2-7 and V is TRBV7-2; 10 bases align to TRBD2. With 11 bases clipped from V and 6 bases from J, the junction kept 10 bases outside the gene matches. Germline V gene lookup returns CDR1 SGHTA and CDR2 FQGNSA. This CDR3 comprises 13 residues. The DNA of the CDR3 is TGTGCCGGAAGGAGCGGGAGGGCCCCCGAGCAGTACTTC. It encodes CAGRSGRAPEQYF. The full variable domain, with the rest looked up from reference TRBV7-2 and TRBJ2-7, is GAGVSQSPSNKVTEKGKDVELRCDPISGHTALYWYRQSLGQGLEFLIYFQGNSAPDKSGLPSDRFSAERTGGSVSTLTIQRTQQEDSAVYLCAGRSGRAPEQYFGPGTRLTVT.

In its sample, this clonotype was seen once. This chain's CDR3 is CSALGGAGRQYF. DNA for the CDR3: TGCAGCGCCCTTGGGGGGGCCGGCCGCCAGTACTTC. The V gene is TRBV29-1, the J gene TRBJ2-5; perhaps TRBD2 as D (7 bases). Germline V gene sequence: CDR1 SQVTM, CDR2 ANQGSEA. The CDR3 consists of 12 residues. V lost 7 bases to trimming and J lost 10 bases, with 19 bases between them.

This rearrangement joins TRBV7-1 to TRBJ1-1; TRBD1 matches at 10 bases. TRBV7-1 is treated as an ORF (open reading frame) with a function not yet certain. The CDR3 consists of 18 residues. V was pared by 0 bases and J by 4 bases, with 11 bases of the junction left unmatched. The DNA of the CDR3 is TGTGCCAGCAGCTCAGCTGCCGGGACAGGGGATCTGGGCACTGAAGCTTTCTTT. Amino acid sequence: CASSSAAGTGDLGTEAFF.

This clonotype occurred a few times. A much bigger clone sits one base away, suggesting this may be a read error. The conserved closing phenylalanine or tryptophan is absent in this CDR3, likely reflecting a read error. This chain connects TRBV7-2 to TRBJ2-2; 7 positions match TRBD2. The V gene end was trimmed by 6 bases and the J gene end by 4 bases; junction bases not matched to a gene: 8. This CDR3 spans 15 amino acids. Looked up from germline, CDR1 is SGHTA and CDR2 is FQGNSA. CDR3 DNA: TGTGCCAGCAGTTTTAACGGCGGGGGCACCGGGGAGCTGTTTTTG. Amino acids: CASSFNGGGTGELFL.

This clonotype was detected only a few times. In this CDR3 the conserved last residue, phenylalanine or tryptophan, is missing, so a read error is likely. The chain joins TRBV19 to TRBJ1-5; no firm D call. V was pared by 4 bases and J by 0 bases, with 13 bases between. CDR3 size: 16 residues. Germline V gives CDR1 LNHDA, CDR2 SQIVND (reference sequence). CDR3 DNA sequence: TGTGCCAGTAGTAAGCCGGCAGGCTATAGCAATCAGCCCCAGCATCTT. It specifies CASSKPAGYSNQPQHL.